This TCR beta chain is drawn from a study of cytomegalovirus exposure and HLA in healthy donors. Study as a whole: A preliminary data release comprised around 85 million unique TCRs obtained from HLA-typed donors.

The CDR3 totals 16 residues. Germline values: CDR1 MNHNY, CDR2 SVGAGI (reference sequence). V gave up 5 bases and J gave up 7 bases; unmatched junction bases: 13. 60 Vbeta and 13 Jbeta primers were used in PCR. TCRdb's copy holds only in-frame clones and misses some; the assay was immunoSEQ multiplex PCR. In the table there are about 160,000 clones, approximately 72% of which are singletons. The source of this sequence is a middle-aged man in good health and CMV-seropositive. The genes are TRBV6-6 and TRBJ2-5; 10 positions match TRBD2. The material sequenced was PBMCs. This CDR3 reads CASSPGGLASAGTQYF. The CDR3 bases are TGTGCCAGCAGTCCAGGGGGACTAGCGTCGGCGGGGACCCAGTACTTC.